This T cell receptor beta chain came from a study of vaccination effects on CD4 cells after COVID-19. This clone was observed a handful of times. As yet, its antigen is unknown. The assay was immunoSEQ multiplex PCR, and TCRdb's table has in-frame clones only and misses some. The data contain roughly 51,000 clones, under 85% of them seen just once; the ten biggest clones take up 4.5% to 5.5%. This CDR3 comprises 16 residues. CDR1 and CDR2 (germline): MGHDK, SYGVNS. The V segment lost 8 bases and the J segment 4 bases; nucleotides outside the gene matches: 15. The culture ran for around nine days before CD4+ T cells were isolated. This individual contracted SARS-CoV-2 between March and December 2020, as verified by PCR. As their vaccination, participants received two doses of either BNT162b2 or mRNA-1273.

This receptor was obtained from a human donor who had a prior SARS-CoV-2 infection. Sequenced material: CD4+ T cells from PBMCs cultured without peptide, taken after COVID-19 vaccination. J is TRBJ2-3 and V is TRBV25-1, with 7 bases that match TRBD2. The DNA for the CDR3 is TGTGCCAGCGCAAGCCAAGAGGGAGGGAGAGCAGATACGCAGTATTTT. Amino acid sequence: CASASQEGGRADTQYF. Full variable domain (rest looked up from reference TRBV25-1 and TRBJ2-3): EADIYQTPRYLVIGTGKKITLECSQTMGHDKMYWYQQDPGMELHLIHYSYGVNSTEKGDLSSESTVSRIRTEHFPLTLESARPSHTSQYLCASASQEGGRADTQYFGPGTRLTVL.